The 13 T cell receptor beta chains below were found in one sample sequenced in a study of T cell responses to AZD1222 COVID-19 vaccine (dated by TCRdb to about 2021). The time point tag for this specimen amounts to: baseline before first vaccination. Receptor amplification or capture employed the immunoSEQ multiplex PCR assay. As stored in TCRdb, this immuneACCESS dataset retains in-frame rearrangements with V and J assigned. A fraction of the clones does not appear; measured against another copy, unresolved V genes explain less than half of the discrepancy, and the remainder lacks a known reason. The sample has 85,000 to 110,000 clones on record, less than 95% of them singletons. Roughly 5% of the sample is held by the ten biggest clonotypes. This specimen was peripheral blood, taken on day 0 of AZD1222 vaccination. The receptors were sampled from an adult in good health.

The rearrangement links TRBV7-9 to TRBJ2-5; D perhaps matches TRBD1 (6 bases). CDR1 is SEHNR and CDR2 is FQNEAQ in the germline V gene (reference sequence). Trimming stripped 3 bases from V and 5 bases from J, with 16 bases between. This CDR3 region has 15 residues. CDR3 in DNA: TGTGCCAGCAGCTTTACGGTTGGTACAGGGGAGACCCAGTACTTC. It yields the protein CASSFTVGTGETQYF.

This chain uses TRBV12-3 or TRBV12-4 with TRBJ2-7, with 7 bases that match TRBD2. V lost 3 bases to trimming and J lost 6 bases; unmatched junction nucleotides: 5. CDR3 length: 13 residues. CDR3 DNA sequence: TGTGCCAGCAGTTTGGAGAGGACTAGCGAGCAGTACTTC. It specifies CASSLERTSEQYF.

To note about this clone: The junction departs from germline at one end; a sequencing error may be responsible. This chain joins TRBV27 and TRBJ1-4, with D possibly matching TRBD1 (5 bases). This CDR3 is built from 12 residues. Looked up from germline, CDR1 is MNHEY and CDR2 is SMNVEV (reference sequence). In DNA, the CDR3 is TGTGCCAGCAGTTTACTCCGACAGCACACCGAGTTT. This translates into CASSLLRQHTEF.

This clone was observed a handful of times. The chain joins TRBV28 to TRBJ1-6, with TRBD1 as a possible D gene (6 bases). Germline V lookup: CDR1 MDHEN, CDR2 SYDVKM. The CDR3 consists of 17 residues. Trimming removed 9 bases from V and 7 bases from J, with 25 bases in between. CDR3 sequence: CASSPMGGGNPNSPLHF. The CDR3, as DNA: TGTGCCAGTTCCCCCATGGGAGGGGGTAACCCCAATTCACCCCTCCACTTT.

This sequence joins TRBV21-1 and TRBJ2-7; the table's D call, TRBD2, was not checked against the DNA. TRBV21-1 is a listed pseudogene. This CDR3 spans 15 amino acids. The CDR3 nucleotides are TGTGCCAGCAGCACCCGGACTAGCGGGTATTACGAGCAGTACTTC. It encodes CASSTRTSGYYEQYF.

This sequence joins TRBV28 and TRBJ1-5, with D unclear. Germline-derived CDR1 and CDR2 are MDHEN and SYDVKM. The CDR3 loop spans 13 amino acids. Deletions cut 11 bases from V and 3 bases from J, with 14 bases between. The CDR3, as DNA: TGTGCCTCGGGAGGGCGGCTCAATCAGCCCCAGCATTTT. Residues: CASGGRLNQPQHF.

The chain combines TRBV5-6 with TRBJ1-1, with 7 bases lining up with TRBD1. CDR3 length equals 15 residues. With 3 bases clipped from V and 4 bases from J, the junction kept 9 bases outside the gene matches. Per germline, CDR1 SGHDT and CDR2 YYEEEE. The CDR3, as DNA: TGTGCCAGCAGCTCCCTTGACAGGGCGGGCACTGAAGCTTTCTTT. Translated, it gives CASSSLDRAGTEAFF.

The chain joins TRBV27 to TRBJ2-7, with a weak D call TRBD2 (5 bases). V lost 0 bases to trimming and J lost 4 bases, with 10 bases between them. The CDR3 runs 14 residues. Germline V gives CDR1 MNHEY, CDR2 SMNVEV (reference sequence). This CDR3 is CASSLSTSRYEQYF. The CDR3 nucleotides read TGTGCCAGCAGTTTATCTACTAGTCGGTACGAGCAGTACTTC.

The CDR3 bases are TGTGCCAGCGAGTCGATCGGATATGGCTACACCTTC. Protein product: CASESIGYGYTF. This chain links TRBV3-1 (or the pseudogene TRBV3-2) with TRBJ1-2, with unresolved D. The CDR3 has 12 residues. The germline V gene encodes CDR1 LGHDT and CDR2 YNNKEL (reference sequence). V was cut by 8 bases and J by 5 bases, with 12 bases left in between.

The chain has TRBV7-2 and TRBJ2-3, with 8 positions matching TRBD2. Germline assignment: CDR1 SGHTA and CDR2 FQGNSA. This CDR3 has 14 amino acids. The ends lost 3 bases at V and 1 base at J; junction bases unmatched: 0. CDR3 sequence (DNA): TGTGCCAGCAGCTTCGGGGGGGGCACAGATACGCAGTATTTT. The encoded protein is CASSFGGGTDTQYF. The whole variable domain, remainder taken from reference TRBV7-2 and TRBJ2-3, is GAGVSQSPSNKVTEKGKDVELRCDPISGHTALYWYRQSLGQGLEFLIYFQGNSAPDKSGLPSDRFSAERTGGSVSTLTIQRTQQEDSAVYLCASSFGGGTDTQYFGPGTRLTVL.

The V and J genes are TRBV5-8 and TRBJ1-5; weak D call: TRBD1 (6 bases). Trimming shortened V by 2 bases and J by 0 bases, and 18 bases separated the two germline ends. Germline V gives CDR1 SGHTS, CDR2 YDEGEE. The CDR3 is 18 amino acids. The CDR3 DNA reads as TGTGCCAGCAGCTTACTCCCGGACAGTTTATATAGCAATCAGCCCCAGCATTTT. Translated: CASSLLPDSLYSNQPQHF. The full variable domain, in which reference TRBV5-8 and TRBJ1-5 provide the parts outside the CDR3, is EAGVTQSPTHLIKTRGQQATLRCSPISGHTSVYWYQQALGLGLQFLLWYDEGEERNRGNFPPRFSGRQFPNYSSELNVNALELEDSALYLCASSLLPDSLYSNQPQHFGDGTRLSIL.

This clone was detected once. J is TRBJ2-1 and V is TRBV4-3; D is unresolved. CDR1 is LGHNA and CDR2 is YSLEER in the germline V gene. V lost 0 bases and J lost 3, with 15 bases in between. This CDR3 is built from 17 residues. For the CDR3, the DNA is TGCGCCAGCAGCCAAGACGGTCTTTTGGGCGACTACAATGAGCAGTTCTTC. This encodes CASSQDGLLGDYNEQFF.

The chain has TRBV29-1 and TRBJ2-3; 15 nucleotides line up with TRBD2. In germline, CDR1 is SQVTM, CDR2 ANQGSEA. Trimming at V came to 4 bases and at J to 7 bases, leaving 6 bases not matched to a gene. This CDR3 comprises 15 residues. Written as DNA, the CDR3 is TGCAGCGTTGGAGGACTAGCGGGGGGGCTAAATACGCAGTATTTT. This codes for CSVGGLAGGLNTQYF.